This is a list of T cell receptor beta chains from one sample in a study of T and B cells in COVID-19 patients. TCRdb re-analysed the multiplex PCR reads in MiXCR, keeping a single row per CDR3 protein. Of about 15,000 distinct CDR3 sequences in the sample, 25% to 35% were seen once. Input material: blood. Receptors were obtained from a human donor who had recovered from COVID-19. Each CDR3 is given with its conserved first and last residue. The order of the fields is CDR3 protein, D gene, J gene, V gene. The D gene is left open where the match is weak.

CDR3aa: CATSRDRKRESGELFF; d_gene: TRBD2; j_gene: TRBJ2-2; v_gene: TRBV15
CDR3aa: CASSIDRENQETQYF; d_gene: -; j_gene: TRBJ2-5; v_gene: TRBV19
CDR3aa: CASIPGGLYNEQFF; d_gene: -; j_gene: TRBJ2-1; v_gene: TRBV27
CDR3aa: CAARRLARNEQFF; d_gene: TRBD2; j_gene: TRBJ2-1; v_gene: TRBV5-4
CDR3aa: CASSRGLGDPYEQYF; d_gene: -; j_gene: TRBJ2-7; v_gene: TRBV18
CDR3aa: CASSPLFGGRGETQYF; d_gene: -; j_gene: TRBJ2-5; v_gene: TRBV5-6
CDR3aa: CASIRGSEQYF; d_gene: TRBD1; j_gene: TRBJ2-7; v_gene: TRBV6-5
CDR3aa: CATSRAKENRNNMNTEAFF; d_gene: -; j_gene: TRBJ1-1; v_gene: TRBV15
CDR3aa: CASSPGVAEQYF; d_gene: -; j_gene: TRBJ2-7; v_gene: TRBV18
CDR3aa: CASSPDRNTGELFF; d_gene: -; j_gene: TRBJ2-2; v_gene: TRBV11-1
CDR3aa: CASTLQETQYF; d_gene: -; j_gene: TRBJ2-5; v_gene: TRBV28
CDR3aa: CASSFLDSGRAGTDTQYF; d_gene: TRBD2; j_gene: TRBJ2-3; v_gene: TRBV5-1
CDR3aa: CSVGGSSGNTIYF; d_gene: -; j_gene: TRBJ1-3; v_gene: TRBV29-1
CDR3aa: CASSQEHKGAIDGYTF; d_gene: TRBD1; j_gene: TRBJ1-2; v_gene: TRBV18
CDR3aa: CASSLSGFPSSYEQYF; d_gene: -; j_gene: TRBJ2-7; v_gene: TRBV5-5
CDR3aa: CASSQVGVLGANVLTF; d_gene: -; j_gene: TRBJ2-6; v_gene: TRBV4-1
CDR3aa: CASSYPRDRWNTGELFF; d_gene: TRBD1; j_gene: TRBJ2-2; v_gene: TRBV6-6
CDR3aa: CASSKWANYGYTF; d_gene: -; j_gene: TRBJ1-2; v_gene: TRBV19
CDR3aa: CASSLSLAKAQYF; d_gene: -; j_gene: TRBJ2-3; v_gene: TRBV27
CDR3aa: CASSYSGGQETQYF; d_gene: -; j_gene: TRBJ2-5; v_gene: TRBV6-2/TRBV6-3
CDR3aa: CATSTRQAYTDTQYF; d_gene: -; j_gene: TRBJ2-3; v_gene: TRBV15
CDR3aa: CSAKAPSSDEQYF; d_gene: -; j_gene: TRBJ2-7; v_gene: TRBV20-1
CDR3aa: CASSPAPIYADTQYF; d_gene: -; j_gene: TRBJ2-3; v_gene: TRBV13
CDR3aa: CASSLGRPSYEQYF; d_gene: -; j_gene: TRBJ2-7; v_gene: TRBV7-6
CDR3aa: CASSLPVTSGRAAEQYF; d_gene: TRBD2; j_gene: TRBJ2-7; v_gene: TRBV11-1
CDR3aa: CATIRLAGGSGELFF; d_gene: TRBD2; j_gene: TRBJ2-2; v_gene: TRBV27
CDR3aa: CASSLQTGGDTGELFF; d_gene: TRBD1; j_gene: TRBJ2-2; v_gene: TRBV27
CDR3aa: CSVKNFSGANVLTF; d_gene: -; j_gene: TRBJ2-6; v_gene: TRBV29-1
CDR3aa: CASLRGPTDTQYF; d_gene: -; j_gene: TRBJ2-3; v_gene: TRBV6-2/TRBV6-3
CDR3aa: CASSLTGGVRYNEQFF; d_gene: TRBD1; j_gene: TRBJ2-1; v_gene: TRBV27
CDR3aa: CASSLQVATAGDF; d_gene: TRBD2; j_gene: TRBJ2-4; v_gene: TRBV5-6
CDR3aa: CASSPRIGENTEAFF; d_gene: -; j_gene: TRBJ1-1; v_gene: TRBV5-5
CDR3aa: CASSPAAGGVYNEQFF; d_gene: TRBD2; j_gene: TRBJ2-1; v_gene: TRBV5-4